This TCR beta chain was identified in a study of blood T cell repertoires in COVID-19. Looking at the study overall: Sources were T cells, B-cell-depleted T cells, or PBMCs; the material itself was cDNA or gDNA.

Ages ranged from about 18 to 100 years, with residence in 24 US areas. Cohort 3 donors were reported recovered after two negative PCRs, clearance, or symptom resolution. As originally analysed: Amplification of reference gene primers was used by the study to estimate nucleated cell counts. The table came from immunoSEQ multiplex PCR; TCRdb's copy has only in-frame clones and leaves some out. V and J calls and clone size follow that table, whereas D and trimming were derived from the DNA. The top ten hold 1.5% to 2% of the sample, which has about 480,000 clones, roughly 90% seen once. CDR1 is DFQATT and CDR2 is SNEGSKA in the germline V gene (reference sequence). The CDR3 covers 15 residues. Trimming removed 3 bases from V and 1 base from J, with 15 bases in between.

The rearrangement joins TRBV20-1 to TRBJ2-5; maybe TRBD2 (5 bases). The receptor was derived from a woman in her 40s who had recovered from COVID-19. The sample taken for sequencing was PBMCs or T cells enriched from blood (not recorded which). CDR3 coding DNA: TGCAGTGCTAGTGCCCCTGCAGCGGCCCAAGAGACCCAGTACTTC. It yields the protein CSASAPAAAQETQYF.